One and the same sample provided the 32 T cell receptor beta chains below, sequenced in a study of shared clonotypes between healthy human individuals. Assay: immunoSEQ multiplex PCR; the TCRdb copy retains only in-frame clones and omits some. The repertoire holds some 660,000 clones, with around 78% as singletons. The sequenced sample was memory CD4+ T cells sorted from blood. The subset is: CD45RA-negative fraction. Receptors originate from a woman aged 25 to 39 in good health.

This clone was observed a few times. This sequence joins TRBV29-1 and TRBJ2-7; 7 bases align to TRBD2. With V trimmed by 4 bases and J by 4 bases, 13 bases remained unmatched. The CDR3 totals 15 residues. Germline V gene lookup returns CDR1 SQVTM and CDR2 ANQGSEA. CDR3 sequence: CSVGYGTVGGYEQYF. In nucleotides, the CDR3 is TGCAGCGTTGGGTACGGGACGGTGGGGGGGTACGAGCAGTACTTC.

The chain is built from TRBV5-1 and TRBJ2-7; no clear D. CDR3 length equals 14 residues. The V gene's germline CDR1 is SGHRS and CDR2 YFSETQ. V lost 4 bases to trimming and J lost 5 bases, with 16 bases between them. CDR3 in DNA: TGCGCCAGCAGCCGAACATCAAGTGGGCACGAGCAGTACTTC. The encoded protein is CASSRTSSGHEQYF. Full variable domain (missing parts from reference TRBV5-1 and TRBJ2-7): KAGVTQTPRYLIKTRGQQVTLSCSPISGHRSVSWYQQTPGQGLQFLFEYFSETQRNKGNFPGRFSGRQFSNSRSEMNVSTLELGDSALYLCASSRTSSGHEQYFGPGTRLTVT.

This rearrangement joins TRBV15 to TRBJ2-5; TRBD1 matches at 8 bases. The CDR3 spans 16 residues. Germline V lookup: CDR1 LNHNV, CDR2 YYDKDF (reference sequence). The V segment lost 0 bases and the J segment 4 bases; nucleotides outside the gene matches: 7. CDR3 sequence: CATSRDQWDRSETQYF. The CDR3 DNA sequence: TGTGCCACCAGCAGAGATCAGTGGGACAGGTCAGAGACCCAGTACTTC.

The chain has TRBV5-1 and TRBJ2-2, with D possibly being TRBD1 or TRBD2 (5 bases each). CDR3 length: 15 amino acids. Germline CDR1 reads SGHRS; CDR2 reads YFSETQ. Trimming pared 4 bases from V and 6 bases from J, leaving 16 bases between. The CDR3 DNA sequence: TGCGCCAGCAGCGGGAAATTGGGGGTCGCCGGGGAGCTGTTTTTT. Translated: CASSGKLGVAGELFF.

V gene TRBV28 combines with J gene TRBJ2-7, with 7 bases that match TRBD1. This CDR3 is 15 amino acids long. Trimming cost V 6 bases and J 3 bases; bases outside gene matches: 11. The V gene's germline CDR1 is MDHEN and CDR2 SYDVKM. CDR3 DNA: TGTGCCAGCAGCACCACCCGGGACAGCCTCTACGAGCAGTACTTC. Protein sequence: CASSTTRDSLYEQYF.

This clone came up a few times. The DNA of the CDR3 is TGTGCCAGCCGGGGCTCCGGTTATGGCTACACCTTC. As protein: CASRGSGYGYTF. This chain uses TRBV27 with TRBJ1-2, with a weak D call TRBD1 (5 bases). The CDR3 runs 12 residues. CDR1 is MNHEY and CDR2 is SMNVEV in the germline V gene (reference sequence). V was cut by 8 bases and J by 5 bases, with 12 bases left in between.

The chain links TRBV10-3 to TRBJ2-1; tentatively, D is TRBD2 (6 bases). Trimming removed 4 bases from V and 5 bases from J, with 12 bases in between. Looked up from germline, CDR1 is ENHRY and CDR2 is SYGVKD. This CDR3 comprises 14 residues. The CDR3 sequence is CAISAWEADNEQFF. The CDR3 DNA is TGTGCCATCAGTGCGTGGGAGGCCGACAATGAGCAGTTCTTC.

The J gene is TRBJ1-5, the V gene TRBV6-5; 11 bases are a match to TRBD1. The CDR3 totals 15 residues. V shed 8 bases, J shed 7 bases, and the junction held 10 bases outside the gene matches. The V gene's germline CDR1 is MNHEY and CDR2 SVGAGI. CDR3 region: CASGRLGQGEQPQHF. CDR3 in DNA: TGTGCCAGCGGGAGGTTGGGACAGGGGGAACAGCCCCAGCATTTT.

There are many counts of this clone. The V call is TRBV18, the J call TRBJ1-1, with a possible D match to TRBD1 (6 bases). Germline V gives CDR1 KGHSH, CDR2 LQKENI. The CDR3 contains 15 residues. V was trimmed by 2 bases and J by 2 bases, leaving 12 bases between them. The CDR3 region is CASSPERGVNTEAFF. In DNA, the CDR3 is TGTGCCAGCTCACCAGAAAGGGGGGTCAACACTGAAGCTTTCTTT.

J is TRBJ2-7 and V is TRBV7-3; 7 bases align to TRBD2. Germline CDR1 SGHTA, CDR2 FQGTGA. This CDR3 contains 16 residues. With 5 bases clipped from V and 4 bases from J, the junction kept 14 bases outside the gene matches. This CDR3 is CASSPQGLAAGYEQYF. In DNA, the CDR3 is TGTGCCAGCAGCCCCCAAGGCCTAGCGGCGGGGTACGAGCAGTACTTC.

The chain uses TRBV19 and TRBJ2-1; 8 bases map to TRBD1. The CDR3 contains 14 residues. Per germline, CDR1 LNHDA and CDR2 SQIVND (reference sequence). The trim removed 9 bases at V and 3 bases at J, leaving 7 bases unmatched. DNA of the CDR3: TGTGCCAGCCGACGGGACAGGAACTACAATGAGCAGTTCTTC. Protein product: CASRRDRNYNEQFF.

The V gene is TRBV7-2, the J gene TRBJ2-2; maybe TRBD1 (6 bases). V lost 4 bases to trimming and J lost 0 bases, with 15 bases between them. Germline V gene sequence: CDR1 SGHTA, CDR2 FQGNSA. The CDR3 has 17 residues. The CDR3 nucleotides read TGTGCCAGCAGCTCAAGACAGGCGATCTCGAACACCGGGGAGCTGTTTTTT. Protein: CASSSRQAISNTGELFF.

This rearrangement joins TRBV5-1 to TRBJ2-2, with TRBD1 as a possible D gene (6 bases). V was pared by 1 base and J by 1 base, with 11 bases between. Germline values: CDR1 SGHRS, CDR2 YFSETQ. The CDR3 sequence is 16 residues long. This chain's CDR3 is CASSLQSTGNTGELFF. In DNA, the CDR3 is TGCGCCAGCAGCTTGCAATCGACAGGGAACACCGGGGAGCTGTTTTTT.

CDR3 DNA sequence: TGCGCCAGCAACCTAGGACAGGCCACAGATACGCAGTATTTT. Amino acids: CASNLGQATDTQYF. The chain joins TRBV5-1 to TRBJ2-3; 7 bases are a match to TRBD1. With 6 bases clipped from V and 2 bases from J, the junction kept 6 bases outside the gene matches. CDR3 length equals 14 residues. Germline CDR1 and CDR2: SGHRS and YFSETQ.

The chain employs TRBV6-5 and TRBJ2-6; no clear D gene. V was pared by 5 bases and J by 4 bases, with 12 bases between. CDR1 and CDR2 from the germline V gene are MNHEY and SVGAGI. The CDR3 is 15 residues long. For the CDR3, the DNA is TGTGCCAGCAGTGGCCGCGATGCCGGGGCCAACGTCCTGACTTTC. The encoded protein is CASSGRDAGANVLTF.

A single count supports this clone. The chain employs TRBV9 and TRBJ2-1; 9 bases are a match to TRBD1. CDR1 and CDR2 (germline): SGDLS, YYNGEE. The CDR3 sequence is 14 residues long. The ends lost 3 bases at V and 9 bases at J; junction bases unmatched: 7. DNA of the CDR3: TGTGCCAGCAGCGGGGACAGGGAGTTCGGTGAGCAGTTCTTC. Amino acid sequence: CASSGDREFGEQFF.

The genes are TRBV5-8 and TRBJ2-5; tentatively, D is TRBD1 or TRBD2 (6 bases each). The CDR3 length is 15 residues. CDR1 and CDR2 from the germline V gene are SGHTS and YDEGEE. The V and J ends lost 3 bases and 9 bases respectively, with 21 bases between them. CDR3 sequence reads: CASSWGQGLQSPQYF. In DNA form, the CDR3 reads TGTGCCAGCAGCTGGGGGCAAGGACTACAGAGTCCCCAGTACTTC.

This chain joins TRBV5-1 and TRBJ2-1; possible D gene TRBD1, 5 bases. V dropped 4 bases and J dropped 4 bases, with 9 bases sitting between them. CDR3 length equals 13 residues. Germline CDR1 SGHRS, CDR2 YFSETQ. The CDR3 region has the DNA TGCGCCAGCAGCGAGACAGTTTACAATGAGCAGTTCTTC. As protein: CASSETVYNEQFF.

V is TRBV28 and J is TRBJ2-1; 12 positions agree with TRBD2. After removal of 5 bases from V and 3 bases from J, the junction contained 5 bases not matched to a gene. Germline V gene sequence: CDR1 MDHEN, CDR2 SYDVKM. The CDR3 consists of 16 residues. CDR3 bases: TGTGCCAGCAGTAACTCGGGACTAGCGGGCTACAATGAGCAGTTCTTC. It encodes CASSNSGLAGYNEQFF. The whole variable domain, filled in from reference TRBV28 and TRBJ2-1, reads DVKVTQSSRYLVKRTGEKVFLECVQDMDHENMFWYRQDPGLGLRLIYFSYDVKMKEKGDIPEGYSVSREKKERFSLILESASTNQTSMYLCASSNSGLAGYNEQFFGPGTRLTVL.

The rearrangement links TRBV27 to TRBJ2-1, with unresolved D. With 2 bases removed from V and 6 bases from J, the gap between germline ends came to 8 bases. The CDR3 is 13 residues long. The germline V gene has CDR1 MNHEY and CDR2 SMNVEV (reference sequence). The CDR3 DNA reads TGTGCCAGCAGTTTAAGGCACGCCAATGAGCAGTTCTTC. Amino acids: CASSLRHANEQFF.

CDR3 in amino acids: CASSQDSGLAGREQYF. Written as DNA, the CDR3 is TGTGCCAGCAGCCAAGATAGTGGACTAGCGGGTAGGGAGCAGTACTTC. The gene calls are TRBV4-2 and TRBJ2-7; 11 bases are a match to TRBD2. The CDR3 totals 16 residues. Unmatched junction bases numbered 8, after V lost 0 bases and J lost 7 bases. Germline V gene lookup returns CDR1 LGHNA and CDR2 YNFKEQ.

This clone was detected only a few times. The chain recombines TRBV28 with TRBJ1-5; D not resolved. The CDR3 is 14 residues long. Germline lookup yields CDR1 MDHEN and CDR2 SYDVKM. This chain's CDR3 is CATDQFRSNQPQHF. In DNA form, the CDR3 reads TGTGCGACGGATCAGTTTAGAAGCAATCAGCCCCAGCATTTT.

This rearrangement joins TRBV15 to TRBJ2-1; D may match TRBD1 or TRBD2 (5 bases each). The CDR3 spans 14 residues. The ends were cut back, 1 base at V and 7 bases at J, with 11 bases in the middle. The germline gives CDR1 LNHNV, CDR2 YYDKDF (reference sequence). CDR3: CATSRAGKGNEQFF. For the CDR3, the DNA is TGTGCCACCAGCAGAGCGGGAAAGGGGAATGAGCAGTTCTTC. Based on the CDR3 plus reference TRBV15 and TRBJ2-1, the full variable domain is DAMVIQNPRYQVTQFGKPVTLSCSQTLNHNVMYWYQQKSSQAPKLLFHYYDKDFNNEADTPDNFQSRRPNTSFCFLDIRSPGLGDTAMYLCATSRAGKGNEQFFGPGTRLTVL.

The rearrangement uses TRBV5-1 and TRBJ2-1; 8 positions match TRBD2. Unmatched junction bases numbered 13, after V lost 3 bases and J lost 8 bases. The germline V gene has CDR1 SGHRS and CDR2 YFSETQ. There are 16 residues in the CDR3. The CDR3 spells CASSWGRAGEGDEQFF. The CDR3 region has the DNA TGCGCCAGCAGCTGGGGGCGAGCGGGAGAAGGGGATGAGCAGTTCTTC.

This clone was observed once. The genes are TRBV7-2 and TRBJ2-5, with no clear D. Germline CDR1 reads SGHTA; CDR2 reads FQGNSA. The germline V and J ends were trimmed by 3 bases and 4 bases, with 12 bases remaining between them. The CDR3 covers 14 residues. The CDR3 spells CASSFQLGSETQYF. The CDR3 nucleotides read TGTGCCAGCAGCTTTCAGCTGGGTTCAGAGACCCAGTACTTC. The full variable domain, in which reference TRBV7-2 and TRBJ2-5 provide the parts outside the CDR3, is GAGVSQSPSNKVTEKGKDVELRCDPISGHTALYWYRQSLGQGLEFLIYFQGNSAPDKSGLPSDRFSAERTGGSVSTLTIQRTQQEDSAVYLCASSFQLGSETQYFGPGTRLLVL.

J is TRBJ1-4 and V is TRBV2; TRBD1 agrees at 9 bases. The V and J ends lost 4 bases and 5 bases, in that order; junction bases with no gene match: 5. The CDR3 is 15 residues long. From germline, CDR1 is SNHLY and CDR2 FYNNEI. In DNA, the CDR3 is TGTGCCAGCAGTGTAGCGACAGGGGGGAATGAAAAACTGTTTTTT. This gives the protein CASSVATGGNEKLFF.

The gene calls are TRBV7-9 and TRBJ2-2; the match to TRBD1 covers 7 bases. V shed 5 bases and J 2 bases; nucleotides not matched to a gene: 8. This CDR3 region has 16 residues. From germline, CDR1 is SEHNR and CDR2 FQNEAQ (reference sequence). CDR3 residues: CASSTPGQLNTGELFF. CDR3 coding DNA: TGTGCCAGCAGCACTCCGGGACAGCTTAACACCGGGGAGCTGTTTTTT.

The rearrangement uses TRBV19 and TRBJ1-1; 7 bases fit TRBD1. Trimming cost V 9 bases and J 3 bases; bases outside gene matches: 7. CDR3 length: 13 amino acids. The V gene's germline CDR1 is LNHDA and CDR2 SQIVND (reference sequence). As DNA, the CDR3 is TGTGCCAGCATGACAGGGTCGTACACTGAAGCTTTCTTT. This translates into CASMTGSYTEAFF.

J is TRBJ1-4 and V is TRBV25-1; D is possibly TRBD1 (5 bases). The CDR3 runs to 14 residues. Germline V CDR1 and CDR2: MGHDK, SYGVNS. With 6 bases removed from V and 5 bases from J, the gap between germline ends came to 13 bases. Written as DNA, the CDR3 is TGTGCCAGCAGAACCGGGACGACGAATGAAAAACTGTTTTTT. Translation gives CASRTGTTNEKLFF.

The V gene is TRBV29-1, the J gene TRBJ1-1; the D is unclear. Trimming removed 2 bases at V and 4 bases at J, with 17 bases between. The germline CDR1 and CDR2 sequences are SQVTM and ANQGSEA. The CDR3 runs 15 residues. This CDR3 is CSVEMLRFPSTEAFF. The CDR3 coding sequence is TGCAGCGTTGAAATGCTAAGGTTCCCTAGCACTGAAGCTTTCTTT.

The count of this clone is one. As DNA, the CDR3 is TGTGCCTGGAGTGAGCCTAGCGGACACTCCTACAATGAGCAGTTCTTC. This sequence encodes CAWSEPSGHSYNEQFF. This chain connects TRBV30 to TRBJ2-1, with 7 nucleotides matching TRBD2. From germline, CDR1 is GTSNPN and CDR2 SVGIG (reference sequence). The CDR3 has 16 residues. Losses at the gene ends were 1 base for V and 0 bases for J; bases not matched to a gene: 6.

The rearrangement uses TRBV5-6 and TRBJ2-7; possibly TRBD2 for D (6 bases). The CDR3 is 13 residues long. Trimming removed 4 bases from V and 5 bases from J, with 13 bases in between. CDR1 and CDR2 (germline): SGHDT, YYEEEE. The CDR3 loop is CASSPGEGNEQYF. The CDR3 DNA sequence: TGTGCCAGCAGCCCGGGAGAGGGGAACGAGCAGTACTTC.